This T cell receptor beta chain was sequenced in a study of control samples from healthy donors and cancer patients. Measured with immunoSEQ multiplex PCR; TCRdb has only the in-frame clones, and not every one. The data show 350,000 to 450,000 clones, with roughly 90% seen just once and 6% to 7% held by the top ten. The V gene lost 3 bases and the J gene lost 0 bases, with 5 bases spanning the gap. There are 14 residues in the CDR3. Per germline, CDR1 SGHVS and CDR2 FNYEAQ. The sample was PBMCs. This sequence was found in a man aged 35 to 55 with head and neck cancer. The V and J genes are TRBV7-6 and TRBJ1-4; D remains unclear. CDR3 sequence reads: CASSLSATNEKLFF. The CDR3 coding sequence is TGTGCCAGCAGCTTGTCTGCAACTAATGAAAAACTGTTTTTT. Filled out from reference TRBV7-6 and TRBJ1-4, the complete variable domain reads GAGVSQSPRYKVTKRGQDVALRCDPISGHVSLYWYRQALGQGPEFLTYFNYEAQQDKSGLPNDRFSAERPEGSISTLTIQRTEQRDSAMYRCASSLSATNEKLFFGSGTQLSVL.